Listed below are T cell receptor beta chains from one sample, sequenced in a study of blood T cell repertoires in COVID-19. Profiled with immunoSEQ multiplex PCR; TCRdb holds only in-frame clones, not every one. The sample has about 110,000 clones, 88% seen once. Sequencing was carried out using peripheral blood. These receptors were taken from a human donor in a cohort sampled during active COVID-19. Both conserved end residues are part of each CDR3. Each record gives: D gene, clone size, V gene, J gene, CDR3 protein, CDR3 DNA. The D gene is left open where the match is weak. The size of a clone is reported for some rows only, either as once, few or many, or as a class for expanded clones.

TRBD1,once,TRBV28,TRBJ1-5,CASSLPTGGSGNQPQHF,TGTGCCAGCAGTTTACCCACAGGGGGCTCGGGCAATCAGCCCCAGCATTTT
TRBD1,NA,TRBV28,TRBJ1-1,CASSPRQGNTEAFF,TGTGCCAGCAGCCCTCGACAGGGGAACACTGAAGCTTTCTTT
NA,NA,TRBV6-5,TRBJ2-7,CASRRGGSYEQYF,TGTGCCAGCAGGAGGGGAGGATCCTACGAGCAGTACTTC
NA,NA,TRBV19,TRBJ2-5,CASSSGVQETQYF,TGTGCCAGTAGCAGCGGAGTCCAAGAGACCCAGTACTTC
TRBD1,NA,TRBV12-3/TRBV12-4,TRBJ1-2,CASSAGTGYGYTF,TGTGCCAGCAGTGCGGGGACAGGGTATGGCTACACCTTC
NA,NA,TRBV27,TRBJ1-4,CASSYTPAVATNEKLFF,TGTGCCAGCAGCTACACCCCGGCGGTTGCAACTAATGAAAAACTGTTTTTT
TRBD1,NA,TRBV27,TRBJ2-2,CASSRPGGENTGELFF,TGTGCCAGCAGCCGACCAGGGGGCGAGAACACCGGGGAGCTGTTTTTT
TRBD1,NA,TRBV7-2,TRBJ1-2,CASSRRTGPSGGYTF,TGTGCCAGCAGCAGAAGGACAGGCCCCTCAGGTGGCTACACCTTC
NA,NA,TRBV5-8,TRBJ2-5,CASSLLGSGVQETQYF,TGTGCCAGCAGCTTGTTGGGATCCGGGGTCCAAGAGACCCAGTACTTC
NA,NA,TRBV10-3,TRBJ1-3,CAISARPGASSGNTIYF,TGTGCCATCAGTGCACGTCCAGGGGCCTCCTCTGGAAACACCATATATTTT
NA,NA,TRBV27,TRBJ2-1,CASSSLLQSYNEQFF,TGTGCCAGCAGTTCCCTACTGCAATCCTACAATGAGCAGTTCTTC
NA,NA,TRBV6-4,TRBJ1-6,CASRAEPFQNSPLHF,TGTGCCAGCAGGGCGGAGCCTTTTCAAAATTCACCCCTCCACTTT
NA,NA,TRBV10-1,TRBJ2-7,CASSPTGMPTYEQYF,TGCGCCAGCAGCCCCACGGGTATGCCAACCTACGAGCAGTACTTC
NA,NA,TRBV4-1,TRBJ2-7,CASSQDLPRGFRSYEQYF,TGCGCCAGCAGCCAAGATCTACCCCGGGGTTTTCGCTCCTACGAGCAGTACTTC
NA,NA,TRBV19,TRBJ1-1,CASRLVGGGDTEAFF,TGTGCCAGTAGACTTGTAGGAGGGGGGGACACTGAAGCTTTCTTT
NA,NA,TRBV28,TRBJ2-7,CASSWRGRPYEQYF,TGTGCCAGCAGTTGGCGGGGGCGTCCCTACGAGCAGTACTTC
NA,NA,TRBV7-9,TRBJ1-1,CASSPRPGNTEAFF,TGTGCCAGCAGCCCCCGACCGGGGAACACTGAAGCTTTCTTT
NA,once,TRBV4-1,TRBJ2-3,CASSHARQGGDTQYF,TGCGCCAGCAGCCACGCGAGGCAGGGGGGAGATACGCAGTATTTT
NA,NA,TRBV12-3/TRBV12-4,TRBJ2-7,CAASKGYEQYF,TGTGCCGCTTCCAAGGGGTACGAGCAGTACTTC
NA,NA,TRBV7-9,TRBJ2-1,CASSSSGARGNEQFF,TGTGCCAGCAGCTCGAGCGGGGCGAGGGGGAATGAGCAGTTCTTC
NA,NA,TRBV5-4,TRBJ2-7,CASSLRGILPYEQYF,TGTGCCAGCAGCTTGAGAGGGATCCTCCCCTACGAGCAGTACTTC
TRBD1,NA,TRBV5-6,TRBJ1-5,CASSTRTGGLGQPQHF,TGTGCCAGCAGCACAAGAACAGGGGGACTCGGACAGCCCCAGCATTTT
NA,NA,TRBV7-9,TRBJ2-3,CASSFVQGSWDTQYF,TGTGCCAGTAGCTTCGTACAGGGAAGTTGGGATACGCAGTATTTT
TRBD1,NA,TRBV5-1,TRBJ1-2,CASSTGQGILSNYGYTF,TGCGCCAGCAGCACAGGACAGGGAATCCTTTCTAACTATGGCTACACCTTC
NA,NA,TRBV2,TRBJ2-4,CASSGGDLINIQYF,TGTGCCAGCAGTGGGGGGGACTTAATCAACATTCAGTACTTC
TRBD1,NA,TRBV7-2,TRBJ1-3,CASSLGDREPSGNTIYF,TGTGCCAGCAGCTTAGGGGACAGGGAGCCATCTGGAAACACCATATATTTT
TRBD1,NA,TRBV10-3,TRBJ2-7,CAISDVPGQGTQTYEQYF,TGTGCCATCAGTGACGTCCCGGGACAGGGTACTCAAACCTACGAGCAGTACTTC
TRBD1,NA,TRBV2,TRBJ2-2,CASRGTGSGELFF,TGTGCCAGCAGGGGGACAGGCTCCGGGGAGCTGTTTTTT
TRBD2,NA,TRBV5-6,TRBJ2-1,CASSLESPGLADNEQFF,TGTGCCAGCAGCTTGGAGTCGCCGGGACTAGCGGACAATGAGCAGTTCTTC
TRBD2,NA,TRBV5-1,TRBJ2-7,CASSLVRGGKLAALNYEQYF,TGCGCCAGCAGCTTGGTGAGGGGAGGGAAACTAGCGGCTCTAAACTACGAGCAGTACTTC
NA,NA,TRBV9,TRBJ1-2,CASSVEAGHYGYTF,TGTGCCAGCAGCGTAGAGGCCGGACATTATGGCTACACCTTC
NA,NA,TRBV7-2,TRBJ2-7,CASSHYVGISYEQYF,TGTGCCAGCAGCCATTACGTTGGCATCTCCTACGAGCAGTACTTC
TRBD1,NA,TRBV5-5,TRBJ1-1,CASSGGSDRGKGNTEAFF,TGTGCCAGCAGCGGAGGCTCGGACAGGGGGAAAGGGAACACTGAAGCTTTCTTT
NA,NA,TRBV11-3,TRBJ2-2,CASSRGDGTGSTGELFF,TGTGCCAGCAGCCGGGGCGACGGGACTGGGTCCACCGGGGAGCTGTTTTTT
NA,NA,TRBV7-2,TRBJ1-3,CASSLGPSGNTIYF,TGTGCCAGCAGCTTAGGGCCCTCTGGAAACACCATATATTTT
TRBD2,NA,TRBV28,TRBJ2-1,CASTTAGGGGAYNEQFF,TGTGCCAGCACCACCGCGGGGGGCGGGGGGGCCTACAATGAGCAGTTCTTC
NA,NA,TRBV19,TRBJ1-5,CASSIDLRTNQPQHF,TGTGCCAGTAGTATAGATCTAAGGACAAATCAGCCCCAGCATTTT
NA,NA,TRBV4-1,TRBJ2-1,CASSQGPVSTSYNEQFF,TGCGCCAGCAGCCAAGGCCCCGTGAGCACCTCCTACAATGAGCAGTTCTTC
NA,NA,TRBV11-3,TRBJ2-1,CASSLTSEGIDEQFF,TGTGCCAGCAGCTTAACGTCGGAGGGTATCGATGAGCAGTTCTTC
TRBD1,NA,TRBV5-8,TRBJ1-5,CASSFGQGARPQHF,TGTGCCAGCAGCTTCGGACAGGGGGCAAGGCCCCAGCATTTT
NA,NA,TRBV5-1,TRBJ2-3,CASSSRGDTQYF,TGCGCCAGCAGCTCAAGGGGGGATACGCAGTATTTT
TRBD1,NA,TRBV11-3,TRBJ1-1,CASSWGQKNTEAFF,TGTGCCAGCAGCTGGGGACAGAAGAACACTGAAGCTTTCTTT
TRBD1,NA,TRBV19,TRBJ1-5,CASSTAGDRYNQPQHF,TGTGCCAGTAGTACGGCGGGGGACAGGTATAATCAGCCCCAGCATTTT